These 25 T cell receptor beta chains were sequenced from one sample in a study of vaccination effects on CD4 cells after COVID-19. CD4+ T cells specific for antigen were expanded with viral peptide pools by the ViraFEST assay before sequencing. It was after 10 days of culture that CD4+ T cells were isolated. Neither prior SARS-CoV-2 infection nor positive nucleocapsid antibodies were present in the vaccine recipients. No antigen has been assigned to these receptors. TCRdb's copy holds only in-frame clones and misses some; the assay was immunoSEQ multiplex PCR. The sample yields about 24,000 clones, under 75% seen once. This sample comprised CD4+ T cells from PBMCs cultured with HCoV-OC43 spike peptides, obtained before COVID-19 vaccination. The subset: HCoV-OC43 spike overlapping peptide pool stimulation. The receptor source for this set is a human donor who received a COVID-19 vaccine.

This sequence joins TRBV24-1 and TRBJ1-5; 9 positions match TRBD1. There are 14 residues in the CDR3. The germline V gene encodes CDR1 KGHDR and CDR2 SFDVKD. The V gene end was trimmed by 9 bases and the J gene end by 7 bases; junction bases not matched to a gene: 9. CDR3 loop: CATAGTGSEQPQHF. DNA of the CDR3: TGTGCCACCGCCGGGACAGGGTCCGAGCAGCCCCAGCATTTT.

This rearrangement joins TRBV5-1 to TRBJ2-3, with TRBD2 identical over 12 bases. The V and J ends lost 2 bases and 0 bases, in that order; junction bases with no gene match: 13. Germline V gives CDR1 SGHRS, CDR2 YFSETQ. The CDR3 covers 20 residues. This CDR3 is CASSFGGLAGRLSSTDTQYF. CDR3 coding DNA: TGCGCCAGCAGCTTCGGGGGACTAGCGGGCAGACTCTCTAGCACAGATACGCAGTATTTT.

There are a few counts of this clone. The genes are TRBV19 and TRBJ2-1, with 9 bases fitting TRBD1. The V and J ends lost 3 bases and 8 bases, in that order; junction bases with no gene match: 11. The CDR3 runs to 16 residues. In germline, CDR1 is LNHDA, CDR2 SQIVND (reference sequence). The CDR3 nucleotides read TGTGCCAGTAGTATGTACGGGACAGGGTATATTGATGAGCAGTTCTTC. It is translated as CASSMYGTGYIDEQFF.

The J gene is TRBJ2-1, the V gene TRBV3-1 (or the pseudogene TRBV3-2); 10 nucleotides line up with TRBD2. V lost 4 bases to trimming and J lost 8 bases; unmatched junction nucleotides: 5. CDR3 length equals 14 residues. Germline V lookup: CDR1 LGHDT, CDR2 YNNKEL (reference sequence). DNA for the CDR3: TGTGCCAGCAGCCGTACTAGCGGGGTTTATGAGCAGTTCTTC. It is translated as CASSRTSGVYEQFF.

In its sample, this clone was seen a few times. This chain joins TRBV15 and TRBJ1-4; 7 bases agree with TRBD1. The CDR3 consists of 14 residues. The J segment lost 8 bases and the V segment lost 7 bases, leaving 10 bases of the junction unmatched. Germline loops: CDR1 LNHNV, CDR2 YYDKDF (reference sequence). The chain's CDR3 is CATTRDRGDEKLFF. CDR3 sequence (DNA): TGTGCCACCACTAGGGACAGAGGGGACGAAAAACTGTTTTTT.

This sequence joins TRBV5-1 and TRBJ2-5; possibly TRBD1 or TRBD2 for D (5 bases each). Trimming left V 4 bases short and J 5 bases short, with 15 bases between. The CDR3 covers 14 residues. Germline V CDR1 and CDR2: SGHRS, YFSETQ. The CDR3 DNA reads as TGCGCCAGCAGCAACGGTGGGGGTAGGGAGACCCAGTACTTC. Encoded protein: CASSNGGGRETQYF.

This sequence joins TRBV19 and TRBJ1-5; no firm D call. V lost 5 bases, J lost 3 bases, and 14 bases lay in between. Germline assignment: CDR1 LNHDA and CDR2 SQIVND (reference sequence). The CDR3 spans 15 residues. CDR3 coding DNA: TGTGCCAGTAGTGTGACTGTGATGAACAATCAGCCCCAGCATTTT. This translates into CASSVTVMNNQPQHF.

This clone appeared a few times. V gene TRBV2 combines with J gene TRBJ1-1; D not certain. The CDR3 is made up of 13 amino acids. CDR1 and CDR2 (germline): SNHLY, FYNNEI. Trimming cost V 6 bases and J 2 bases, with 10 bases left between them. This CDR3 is CASSMDANTEAFF. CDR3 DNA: TGTGCCAGCAGCATGGACGCAAACACTGAAGCTTTCTTT.

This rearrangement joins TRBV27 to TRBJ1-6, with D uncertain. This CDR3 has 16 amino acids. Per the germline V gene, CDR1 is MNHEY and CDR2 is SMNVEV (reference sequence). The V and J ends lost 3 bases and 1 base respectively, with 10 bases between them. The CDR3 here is CASSLLFGSYNSPLHF. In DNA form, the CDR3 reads TGTGCCAGCAGTTTGCTCTTCGGGTCCTATAATTCACCCCTCCACTTT.

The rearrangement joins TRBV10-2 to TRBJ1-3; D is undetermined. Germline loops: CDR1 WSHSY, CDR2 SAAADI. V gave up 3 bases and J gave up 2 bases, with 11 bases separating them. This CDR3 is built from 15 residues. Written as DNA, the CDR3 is TGCGCCAGCAGTGAAAGGGTCCTCACTGGAAACACCATATATTTT. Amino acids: CASSERVLTGNTIYF.

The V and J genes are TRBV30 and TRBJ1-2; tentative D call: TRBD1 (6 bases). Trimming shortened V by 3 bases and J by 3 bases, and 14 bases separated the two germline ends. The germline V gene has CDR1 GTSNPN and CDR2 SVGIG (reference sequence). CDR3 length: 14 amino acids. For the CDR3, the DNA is TGTGCCTGGAGGTTAAGGGGGGGGGACTATGGCTACACCTTC. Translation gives CAWRLRGGDYGYTF.

The CDR3 spells CASQGRVEQFF. For the CDR3, the DNA is TGTGCCAGTCAGGGGCGGGTAGAGCAGTTCTTC. The V and J genes are TRBV12-3 or TRBV12-4 and TRBJ2-1, with D possibly matching TRBD1 (6 bases). This CDR3 has 11 residues. With 9 bases removed from V and 10 bases from J, the gap between germline ends came to 13 bases.

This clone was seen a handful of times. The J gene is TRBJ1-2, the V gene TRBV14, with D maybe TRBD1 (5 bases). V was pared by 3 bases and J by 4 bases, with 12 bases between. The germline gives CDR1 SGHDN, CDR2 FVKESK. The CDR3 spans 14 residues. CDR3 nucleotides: TGTGCCAGCAGCCAGGCCGGAGGGGTCTATGGCTACACCTTC. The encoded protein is CASSQAGGVYGYTF.

The CDR3 loop is CASSMDSIDTDTQYF. In nucleotides, the CDR3 is TGTGCCAGTAGTATGGACAGTATAGACACAGATACGCAGTATTTT. V and J are TRBV19 and TRBJ2-3; tentative D call: TRBD1 (6 bases). Germline-derived CDR1 and CDR2 are LNHDA and SQIVND (reference sequence). With 3 bases removed from V and 2 bases from J, the gap between germline ends came to 12 bases. CDR3 length: 15 amino acids.

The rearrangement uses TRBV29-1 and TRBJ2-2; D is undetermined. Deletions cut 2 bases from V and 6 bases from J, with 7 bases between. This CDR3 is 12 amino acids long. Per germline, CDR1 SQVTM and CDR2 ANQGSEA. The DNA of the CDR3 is TGCAGCGTTGAAAGTACGGCCGGGGAGCTGTTTTTT. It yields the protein CSVESTAGELFF.

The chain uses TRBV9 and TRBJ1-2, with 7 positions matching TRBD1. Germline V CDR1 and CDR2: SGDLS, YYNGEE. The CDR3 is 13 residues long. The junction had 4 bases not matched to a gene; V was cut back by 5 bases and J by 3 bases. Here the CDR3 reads CASSDTGDYGYTF. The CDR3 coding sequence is TGTGCCAGCAGTGATACAGGGGACTATGGCTACACCTTC. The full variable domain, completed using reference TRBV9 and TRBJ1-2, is DSGVTQTPKHLITATGQRVTLRCSPRSGDLSVYWYQQSLDQGLQFLIQYYNGEERAKGNILERFSAQQFPDLHSELNLSSLELGDSALYFCASSDTGDYGYTFGSGTRLTVV.

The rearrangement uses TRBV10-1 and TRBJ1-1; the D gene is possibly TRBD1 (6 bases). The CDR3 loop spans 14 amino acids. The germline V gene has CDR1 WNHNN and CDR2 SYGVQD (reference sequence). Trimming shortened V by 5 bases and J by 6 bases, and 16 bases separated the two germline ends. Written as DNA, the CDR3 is TGCGCCAGCAGTAAACAGGGAAATGCCCCTGAAGCTTTCTTT. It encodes CASSKQGNAPEAFF.

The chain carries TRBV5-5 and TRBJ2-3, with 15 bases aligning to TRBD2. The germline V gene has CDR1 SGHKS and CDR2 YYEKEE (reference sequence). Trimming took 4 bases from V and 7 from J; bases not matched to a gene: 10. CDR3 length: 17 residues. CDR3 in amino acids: CASSPGLAGGPMYTQYF. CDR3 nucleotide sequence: TGTGCCAGCAGCCCAGGACTAGCGGGGGGGCCTATGTATACGCAGTATTTT.

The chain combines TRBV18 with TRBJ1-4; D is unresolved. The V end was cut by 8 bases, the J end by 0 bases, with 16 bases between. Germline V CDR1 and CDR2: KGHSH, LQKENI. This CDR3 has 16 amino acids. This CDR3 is CASGTGPVATNEKLFF. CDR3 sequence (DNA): TGTGCCAGCGGAACGGGCCCAGTAGCAACTAATGAAAAACTGTTTTTT.

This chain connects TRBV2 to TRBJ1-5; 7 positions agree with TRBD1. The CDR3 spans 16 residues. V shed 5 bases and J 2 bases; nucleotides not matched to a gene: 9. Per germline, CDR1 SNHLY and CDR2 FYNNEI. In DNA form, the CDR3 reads TGTGCCAGCAGTTGGAACAGGGGAGTAGGCAATCAGCCCCAGCATTTT. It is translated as CASSWNRGVGNQPQHF.

The CDR3 DNA is TGTGCCAGCAGCGTAGAGGGCAACTCCTACAATGAGCAGTTCTTC. It yields the protein CASSVEGNSYNEQFF. V usage is TRBV9 and J usage is TRBJ2-1; D gene unclear. CDR3 size: 15 residues. V lost 0 bases, J lost 0 bases, and 7 bases lay in between. Germline CDR1 and CDR2: SGDLS and YYNGEE.

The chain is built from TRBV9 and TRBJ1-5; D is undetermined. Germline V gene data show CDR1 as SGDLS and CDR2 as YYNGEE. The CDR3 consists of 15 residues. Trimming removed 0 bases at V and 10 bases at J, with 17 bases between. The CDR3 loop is CASSVGAGLRDPQHF. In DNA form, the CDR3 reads TGTGCCAGCAGCGTAGGAGCGGGCTTGAGAGATCCCCAGCATTTT.

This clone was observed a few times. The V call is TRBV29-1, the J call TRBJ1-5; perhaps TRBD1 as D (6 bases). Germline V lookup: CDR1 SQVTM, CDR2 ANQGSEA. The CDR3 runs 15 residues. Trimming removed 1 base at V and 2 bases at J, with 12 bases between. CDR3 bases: TGCAGCGTTGAAGTAGCGGGGGCCGGCAATCAGCCCCAGCATTTT. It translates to CSVEVAGAGNQPQHF.

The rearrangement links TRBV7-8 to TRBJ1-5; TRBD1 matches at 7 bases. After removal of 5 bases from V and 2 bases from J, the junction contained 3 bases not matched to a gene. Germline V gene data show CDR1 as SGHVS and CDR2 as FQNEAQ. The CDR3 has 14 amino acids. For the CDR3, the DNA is TGTGCCAGCAGCCGAGACAGGGGCAATCAGCCCCAGCATTTT. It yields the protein CASSRDRGNQPQHF.

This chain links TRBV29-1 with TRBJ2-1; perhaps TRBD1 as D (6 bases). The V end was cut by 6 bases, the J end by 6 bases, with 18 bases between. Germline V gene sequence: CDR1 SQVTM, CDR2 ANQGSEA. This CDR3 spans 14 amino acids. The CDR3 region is CSVYRVGEANEQFF. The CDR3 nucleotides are TGCAGCGTGTACAGGGTCGGCGAAGCCAATGAGCAGTTCTTC.